This T cell receptor beta chain came from a study of shared clonotypes between healthy human individuals. Method: immunoSEQ multiplex PCR; TCRdb's copy keeps in-frame clones and lacks some. The sample yields approximately 500,000 clones, 90% to 96% seen once. The material sequenced was naive CD4+ T cells sorted from blood. As to subset: CD45RA+ positively selected. The clonotype was recovered from a woman aged 25 to 39 in good health.

CDR3 sequence reads: CASSSVGEETQYF. In DNA form, the CDR3 reads TGTGCCAGCAGCTCGGTGGGGGAAGAGACCCAGTACTTC. The rearrangement links TRBV5-4 to TRBJ2-5; the D gene could be TRBD1 or TRBD2 (5 bases each). The CDR3 length is 13 residues. V lost 3 bases and J 3 bases, leaving 9 bases between the germline ends. In germline, CDR1 is SGHNT, CDR2 YYREEE (reference sequence).